What follows are 10 T cell receptor beta chains derived from one specimen sequenced in a study of blood T cells in healthy people across ages. Primed by a sample-barcoded 5' primer and a J-beta primer mix, a second PCR proceeded for about 6 to 12 cycles. MiXCR, applied by TCRdb to the 5' RACE reads, yields one record per CDR3 protein. The table has hundreds of thousands of distinct CDR3 sequences, under 65% seen once. Sequenced input: blood. The receptors originated from a man in his sixties in good health.

The chain combines TRBV20-1 with TRBJ2-3; TRBD1 aligns across 8 bases. Unmatched junction bases numbered 10, after V lost 0 bases and J lost 5 bases. Germline CDR1 and CDR2: DFQATT and SNEGSKA (reference sequence). This CDR3 spans 16 amino acids. The CDR3 bases are TGCAGTGCTAGAGATCCCGGACAGGGCCGTCGAGATACGCAGTATTTT. It is translated as CSARDPGQGRRDTQYF.

V usage is TRBV5-1 and J usage is TRBJ2-4; D is unresolved. Germline-derived CDR1 and CDR2 are SGHRS and YFSETQ. V lost 4 bases and J 7 bases, leaving 18 bases between the germline ends. CDR3 size: 15 residues. CDR3 DNA sequence: TGCGCCAGCAGCCTTACCGGGCTCACCTGGAACATTCAGTACTTC. Its translation: CASSLTGLTWNIQYF.

The V call is TRBV29-1, the J call TRBJ2-1, with no clear D. TRBJ2-7 matches the DNA end more closely, so the J call is doubtful. The CDR3 covers 13 residues. Germline lookup yields CDR1 SQVTM and CDR2 ANQGSEA. The DNA of the CDR3 is TGCAGCGTTGAAGAAGGGTTGGGCATTGAGCAGTACTTC. Its translation: CSVEEGLGIEQYF.

V and J are TRBV6-1 and TRBJ2-4; the D gene is possibly TRBD2 (5 bases). The ends were cut back, 3 bases at V and 13 bases at J, with 7 bases in the middle. Germline V gives CDR1 MNHNS, CDR2 SASEGT. The CDR3 is 10 amino acids. CDR3 DNA: TGTGCCAGCAGTGAGTGGGAGCAGTACTTC. Its translation: CASSEWEQYF.

This clonotype was found once. J is TRBJ1-6 and V is TRBV12-3 or TRBV12-4; D unresolved. The CDR3 is 15 residues long. Trimming shortened V by 8 bases and J by 3 bases, and 14 bases separated the two germline ends. The CDR3 is CASGNSGIYNSPLHF. CDR3 nucleotide sequence: TGTGCCAGCGGCAACAGCGGGATCTATAATTCACCCCTCCACTTT.

V gene TRBV27 combines with J gene TRBJ2-4; D is ambiguous. Germline assignment: CDR1 MNHEY and CDR2 SMNVEV (reference sequence). This CDR3 spans 14 amino acids. V shed 3 bases and J shed 1 base, with 7 bases lying between them. This chain's CDR3 is CASSFGSAKNIQYF. The CDR3 DNA follows: TGTGCCAGCAGTTTTGGGTCTGCCAAAAACATTCAGTACTTC.

This chain joins TRBV6-6 and TRBJ2-6; 7 positions agree with TRBD1. This CDR3 has 17 amino acids. The germline gives CDR1 MNHNY, CDR2 SVGAGI (reference sequence). Trimming removed 0 bases from V and 0 bases from J; junction bases left unmatched: 2. The DNA of the CDR3 is TGTGCCAGCAGTTACTCTCGGGACAGCTCTGGGGCCAACGTCCTGACTTTC. This codes for CASSYSRDSSGANVLTF.

This clonotype has only one observation. This sequence joins TRBV9 and TRBJ2-5; 9 bases agree with TRBD1. Losses at the gene ends were 3 bases for V and 8 bases for J; bases not matched to a gene: 8. The germline V gene has CDR1 SGDLS and CDR2 YYNGEE. This CDR3 is 14 amino acids long. In DNA form, the CDR3 reads TGTGCCAGCAGCGCGGGACAGGGTCAATTCACCCAGTACTTC. Its translation is CASSAGQGQFTQYF.

The chain recombines TRBV5-1 with TRBJ2-3; the D is unclear. The V gene's germline CDR1 is SGHRS and CDR2 YFSETQ. The CDR3 length is 16 residues. V shed 1 base and J shed 3 bases, with 15 bases lying between them. The CDR3 sequence: CASSLLGRRGTDTQYF. The CDR3 DNA reads TGCGCCAGCAGCTTGTTAGGGCGCCGAGGAACAGATACGCAGTATTTT. Complete variable domain (other parts from reference TRBV5-1 and TRBJ2-3): KAGVTQTPRYLIKTRGQQVTLSCSPISGHRSVSWYQQTPGQGLQFLFEYFSETQRNKGNFPGRFSGRQFSNSRSEMNVSTLELGDSALYLCASSLLGRRGTDTQYFGPGTRLTVL.

This rearrangement joins TRBV11-2 to TRBJ2-5, with 9 bases aligning to TRBD2. CDR1 and CDR2 (germline): SGHAT, FQNNGV. This CDR3 has 17 residues. The ends lost 5 bases at V and 0 bases at J; junction bases unmatched: 10. The CDR3 region is CASSVGSSGGYQETQYF. CDR3 bases: TGTGCCAGCAGCGTAGGGTCCAGCGGGGGGTACCAAGAGACCCAGTACTTC.